This TCR beta chain was recorded in a study of cytomegalovirus exposure and HLA in healthy donors. PCR amplification relied on 60 Vbeta primers (plus 13 Jbeta primers). The data were produced by immunoSEQ multiplex PCR, yet TCRdb's version contains in-frame clones alone and is incomplete. The sample table sets out 65,000 to 85,000 clones. This clonotype was sampled from a woman aged 30 to 39 in good health and CMV-seronegative. Material: PBMCs.

The CDR3 loop reads CASGTGANQPQHF. For the CDR3, the DNA is TGTGCCAGCGGCACAGGGGCTAATCAGCCCCAGCATTTT. The chain combines TRBV7-6 with TRBJ1-5; 7 bases align to TRBD1. V dropped 8 bases and J dropped 4; count of bases not matched to a gene: 5. The CDR3 consists of 13 residues. Germline-derived CDR1 and CDR2 are SGHVS and FNYEAQ.